The 20 T cell receptor beta chains in this list originate from one sample, sequenced in a study of low-dose radiotherapy and immunotherapy resistance in tumors. With TRAV- and TRBV-specific primers, first-strand cDNA was made, covering the alpha and beta chains. TCRs underwent 20 PCR cycles of amplification with a constant-region primer and V-primer adapter. MiXCR, applied by TCRdb to the reads, yields one record per CDR3 protein. The data contain over 7,000 distinct CDR3 sequences, about 67% of them singletons. Source of these receptors: a human donor with advanced metastatic prostate, ovarian, gallbladder or colorectal cancer (not recorded which). This table probably holds off-target reads from a library built for another chain.

This sequence joins TRBV18 and TRBJ2-7; 12 bases map to TRBD2. Germline V gene sequence: CDR1 KGHSH, CDR2 LQKENI. The ends lost 0 bases at V and 4 bases at J; junction bases unmatched: 1. CDR3 size: 15 residues. The CDR3 nucleotides read TGTGCCAGCTCACCACCCCTAGCGGGAGGGTACGAGCAGTACTTC. Its translation is CASSPPLAGGYEQYF.

The CDR3 coding sequence is TGTGCCAGCAGCTCGGACAGGGCTCCCTACGAGCAGTACTTC. Protein: CASSSDRAPYEQYF. The chain is built from TRBV5-4 and TRBJ2-7, with TRBD1 identical over 8 bases. V lost 3 bases and J lost 2; bases outside the gene matches: 4. Germline V gene lookup returns CDR1 SGHNT and CDR2 YYREEE (reference sequence). This CDR3 is 14 amino acids long.

In its sample, this clonotype was seen a few times. Here the CDR3 reads CASSPVARGPAYEQYF. As DNA, the CDR3 is TGTGCCAGCAGTCCTGTAGCGCGAGGGCCGGCCTACGAGCAGTACTTC. The chain has TRBV28 and TRBJ2-7; perhaps TRBD2 as D (5 bases). The CDR3 sequence is 16 residues long. Per germline, CDR1 MDHEN and CDR2 SYDVKM. Trimming removed 5 bases at V and 2 bases at J, with 19 bases between.

This clonotype was detected only once. The chain is built from TRBV12-3 or TRBV12-4 and TRBJ1-5; possible D gene TRBD1, 5 bases. This CDR3 has 13 residues. Trimming removed 3 bases at V and 12 bases at J, with 15 bases between. The CDR3 nucleotides read TGTGCCAGCAGTTTGCCCTTCGGGGGGGGCCAGCATTTT. It codes for CASSLPFGGGQHF.

In its sample, this clonotype was seen a few times. The chain couples TRBV5-6 to TRBJ2-7; TRBD1 or TRBD2 may be the D gene (5 bases each). CDR1 is SGHDT, CDR2 YYEEEE, per germline. V was clipped by 4 bases and J by 3 bases, with 14 bases between them. This CDR3 has 14 residues. The CDR3, as DNA: TGTGCCAGCAGCCCCGTCGAGGGGATCTACGAGCAGTACTTC. The encoded protein is CASSPVEGIYEQYF.

The V call is TRBV27, the J call TRBJ2-3; TRBD1 matches 9 bases. The CDR3 has 14 amino acids. CDR1 and CDR2 from the germline V gene are MNHEY and SMNVEV (reference sequence). CDR3 protein: CVTRDRALSDTQYF. In DNA, the CDR3 is TGTGTTACTCGGGACAGGGCGCTTTCGGATACGCAGTATTTT.

V usage is TRBV18 and J usage is TRBJ2-7, with D perhaps being TRBD1 or TRBD2 (5 bases each). V was pared by 6 bases and J by 2 bases, with 11 bases between. This CDR3 contains 13 residues. CDR1 is KGHSH and CDR2 is LQKENI in the germline V gene. Here the CDR3 DNA reads TGTGCCAGCTCTGGGGACGGGGCCTACGAGCAGTACTTC. It encodes CASSGDGAYEQYF.

The rearrangement joins TRBV7-2 to TRBJ2-7; tentatively, D is TRBD1 or TRBD2 (6 bases each). This CDR3 contains 14 residues. The V gene's germline CDR1 is SGHTA and CDR2 FQGNSA. Between the trimmed V and J ends, which lost 7 bases and 2 bases, there was a span of 15 bases. As DNA, the CDR3 is TGTGCCAGCACGCGGGACACGGGGACCTACGAGCAGTACTTC. This codes for CASTRDTGTYEQYF.

The chain joins TRBV6-8 to TRBJ1-1; 7 nucleotides agree with TRBD1. J was trimmed by 1 base and V by 8 bases; bases with no gene match: 4. The CDR3 is 13 amino acids. Per the germline V gene, CDR1 is MNHGY and CDR2 is SAAAGT. This chain's CDR3 is CASRDRTNTEAFF. The CDR3, as DNA: TGTGCCAGCCGGGACAGAACGAACACTGAAGCTTTCTTT.

The genes are TRBV7-9 and TRBJ2-2; a possible D gene is TRBD2 (6 bases). The CDR3 is 13 amino acids. With 4 bases removed from V and 8 bases from J, the gap between germline ends came to 11 bases. From germline, CDR1 is SEHNR and CDR2 FQNEAQ (reference sequence). DNA of the CDR3: TGTGCCAGCAGCTCTCTAGCGAGTGGGGAGCTGTTTTTT. This encodes CASSSLASGELFF. Full variable domain (remainder filled in from reference TRBV7-9 and TRBJ2-2): DTGVSQNPRHKITKRGQNVTFRCDPISEHNRLYWYRQTLGQGPEFLTYFQNEAQLEKSRLLSDRFSAERPKGSFSTLEIQRTEQGDSAMYLCASSSLASGELFFGEGSRLTVL.

The chain carries TRBV5-1 and TRBJ2-1; D may match TRBD1 or TRBD2 (5 bases each). The CDR3 spans 16 residues. V lost 4 bases and J 4 bases, leaving 18 bases between the germline ends. Germline V CDR1 and CDR2: SGHRS, YFSETQ. CDR3 in amino acids: CASSDSRDRIYNEQFF. The CDR3 nucleotides read TGCGCCAGCAGCGACAGCCGGGACCGTATTTACAATGAGCAGTTCTTC.

The chain carries TRBV3-1 and TRBJ2-7; 7 bases match TRBD2. CDR1 is LGHDT, CDR2 YNNKEL, per germline (reference sequence). The V and J ends lost 1 base and 4 bases, in that order; junction bases with no gene match: 4. This CDR3 is 14 amino acids long. DNA for the CDR3: TGTGCCAGCAGCCAAGGACTAGCTGGGTACGAGCAGTACTTC. As protein: CASSQGLAGYEQYF.

This clonotype was picked up a small number of times. The chain joins TRBV28 to TRBJ2-1, with TRBD2 as a possible D gene (7 bases). This CDR3 has 16 amino acids. The ends were cut back, 4 bases at V and 3 bases at J, with 16 bases in the middle. Looked up from germline, CDR1 is MDHEN and CDR2 is SYDVKM. CDR3 nucleotide sequence: TGTGCCAGCAGTTACGGGGGGCTAGAGTACTACAATGAGCAGTTCTTC. It codes for CASSYGGLEYYNEQFF.

The sample holds a few counts of this clonotype. The chain recombines TRBV5-1 with TRBJ2-7; D may be TRBD1 (6 bases). Germline V gene data show CDR1 as SGHRS and CDR2 as YFSETQ. This CDR3 has 13 amino acids. The ends were cut back, 4 bases at V and 0 bases at J, with 8 bases in the middle. The CDR3 DNA follows: TGCGCCAGCAGCAGGGGGAGCTCCTACGAGCAGTACTTC. This sequence encodes CASSRGSSYEQYF. Full variable domain (remainder filled in from reference TRBV5-1 and TRBJ2-7): KAGVTQTPRYLIKTRGQQVTLSCSPISGHRSVSWYQQTPGQGLQFLFEYFSETQRNKGNFPGRFSGRQFSNSRSEMNVSTLELGDSALYLCASSRGSSYEQYFGPGTRLTVT.

V is TRBV5-6 and J is TRBJ2-5, with D perhaps matching TRBD2 (5 bases). Germline lookup yields CDR1 SGHDT and CDR2 YYEEEE. CDR3 length equals 14 residues. V was trimmed by 5 bases and J by 7 bases, leaving 18 bases between them. CDR3 in amino acids: CASSERRGIGTQYF. The CDR3 DNA reads TGTGCCAGCAGTGAGCGGCGAGGGATCGGGACCCAGTACTTC.

This clonotype was detected a few times. The CDR3 loop is CASSPRTVANEQFF. The CDR3, as DNA: TGCGCCAGCAGCCCTAGGACAGTAGCCAATGAGCAGTTCTTC. This chain links TRBV5-1 with TRBJ2-1; D perhaps matches TRBD1 (6 bases). The CDR3 length is 14 residues. V lost 4 bases, J lost 6 bases, and 14 bases lay in between. CDR1 SGHRS and CDR2 YFSETQ come from the germline V gene.

This clonotype showed up just once. The chain uses TRBV20-1 and TRBJ2-5, with D perhaps matching TRBD2 (5 bases). The CDR3 runs to 13 residues. Germline V CDR1 and CDR2: DFQATT, SNEGSKA (reference sequence). V shed 4 bases and J shed 2 bases, with 11 bases lying between them. Here the CDR3 DNA reads TGCAGTGCTACATCGACTACTCAAGAGACCCAGTACTTC. Translation gives CSATSTTQETQYF.

The V call is TRBV19, the J call TRBJ2-5, with D perhaps matching TRBD1 (6 bases). The CDR3 is 13 residues long. V gave up 5 bases and J gave up 5 bases, with 12 bases separating them. Germline CDR1 and CDR2: LNHDA and SQIVND (reference sequence). The chain's CDR3 is CASSPPRGETQYF. The CDR3 DNA reads TGTGCCAGTAGTCCTCCGAGGGGGGAGACCCAGTACTTC. The full variable domain, its missing parts supplied by reference TRBV19 and TRBJ2-5, is DGGITQSPKYLFRKEGQNVTLSCEQNLNHDAMYWYRQDPGQGLRLIYYSQIVNDFQKGDIAEGYSVSREKKESFPLTVTSAQKNPTAFYLCASSPPRGETQYFGPGTRLLVL.

A few counts support this clonotype. The CDR3 spells CASSLSQTEEFF. DNA for the CDR3: TGTGCCAGCAGTTTATCTCAGACCGAGGAGTTCTTC. The chain is built from TRBV28 and TRBJ2-1; D is unclear. The CDR3 has 12 amino acids. Trimming shortened V by 1 base and J by 14 bases, and 12 bases separated the two germline ends. CDR1 and CDR2 (germline): MDHEN, SYDVKM.

CDR3 protein: CASSLSWGEGYNEQFF. The CDR3 coding sequence is TGTGCCAGCAGCTTAAGCTGGGGGGAGGGGTACAATGAGCAGTTCTTC. The chain combines TRBV7-3 with TRBJ2-1; TRBD2 aligns across 7 bases. Germline CDR1 reads SGHTA; CDR2 reads FQGTGA. This CDR3 contains 16 residues. V gave up 1 base and J gave up 4 bases; unmatched junction bases: 7.